This T cell receptor beta chain came from a study of cytomegalovirus exposure and HLA in healthy donors. As for the study in general: In a previous analysis, 120 million or so unique TCR beta sequences were found from approximately 180 million T cells.

CDR1 is MNHEY, CDR2 SMNVEV, per germline (reference sequence). V trimming: 5 bases; J trimming: 9 bases; junction bases outside the gene matches: 7. The CDR3 sequence is 15 residues long. In the PCR, 60 Vbeta and 13 Jbeta primers were used. The method was immunoSEQ multiplex PCR; TCRdb's version includes in-frame clones alone and lacks a portion of them. In all, the sample yields roughly 120,000 clones. Sequenced input: PBMCs. The chain links TRBV27 to TRBJ1-6, with 10 bases lining up with TRBD1. The origin of this receptor is a man under 40 in good health and CMV-seronegative. DNA for the CDR3: TGTGCCAGCAGTCCCCGGGACAGGGGAAGTTCACCCCTCCACTTT. Its translation: CASSPRDRGSSPLHF.